This T cell receptor beta chain originates from a study of T cell responses to AZD1222 COVID-19 vaccine. Study-level results: Spike-spanning, vaccine-associated CD4 TCRs were dominant at 160-218 and 743-854.

Sequenced by immunoSEQ multiplex PCR; TCRdb stores in-frame clones only, minus some. The sample contains about 48,000 clones, about 86% of which appear only once. Points on this clone: What it binds is unknown.

This CDR3 contains 14 residues. The trim removed 6 bases at V and 9 bases at J, leaving 10 bases unmatched. Germline V gene sequence: CDR1 ENHRY, CDR2 SYGVKD. This chain links TRBV10-3 with TRBJ2-1, with 8 nucleotides matching TRBD2. This specimen was peripheral blood, taken 28 days after the second AZD1222 dose. The sequence came from an adult who received the AZD1222 COVID-19 vaccine. The CDR3 is CAIRPGLGISEQFF. DNA of the CDR3: TGTGCCATCAGACCGGGACTAGGTATCTCTGAGCAGTTCTTC.